This TCR beta chain appears in the sequencing data of a study of blood T cell repertoires in COVID-19. Turning to the study itself: T cells, B-cell-depleted T cells, or PBMCs provided the cDNA or gDNA that served as material.

Under the authors' procedure: Estimated nucleated cell counts came from reference gene primer amplification. Produced via immunoSEQ multiplex PCR; TCRdb's table is partial and in-frame only. V, J and clone size were drawn from that table, and D and trimming were deduced from the DNA. The table lists approximately 100,000 clones, 71% of them singletons. The CDR3 has 13 amino acids. V was pared by 2 bases and J by 8 bases, with 5 bases of the junction left unmatched. CDR1 and CDR2 (germline): SGHNT, YYREEE (reference sequence). This sequence joins TRBV5-4 and TRBJ1-2; 8 nucleotides align to TRBD1. This receptor was taken from a human donor with acute or convalescent COVID-19. The donor label of this sample is uncertain. Material: peripheral blood. CDR3 sequence (DNA): TGTGCCAGCAGCTTACCGACAGGGGTGGGCTACACCTTC. This sequence encodes CASSLPTGVGYTF. Full variable domain (rest looked up from reference TRBV5-4 and TRBJ1-2): ETGVTQSPTHLIKTRGQQVTLRCSSQSGHNTVSWYQQALGQGPQFIFQYYREEENGRGNFPPRFSGLQFPNYSSELNVNALELDDSALYLCASSLPTGVGYTFGSGTRLTVV.